This T cell receptor beta chain was documented in a study of beta chain features in type 1 diabetes. Turning to this clone: Its cognate antigen is unknown.

All of the isolated RNA was reverse transcribed, so expressed TCRB transcripts were sequenced. The method was immunoSEQ multiplex PCR; TCRdb's version includes in-frame clones alone and lacks a portion of them. The table includes around 400,000 clones, around 15% detected once. The ends were cut back, 5 bases at V and 6 bases at J, with 13 bases in the middle. Germline V gene lookup returns CDR1 ENHRY and CDR2 SYGVKD. CDR3 length: 13 amino acids. Study findings and constraints: Individuals with type 1 diabetes displayed fewer insertions and more deletions at VDJ junctions.

The TCR comes from a woman younger than 30 in good health. Specimen: naive CD4+ T cells from blood. The chain carries TRBV10-3 and TRBJ1-2; possible D gene TRBD1, 6 bases. CDR3 DNA: TGTGCCATCAGTCAGGGACATTTGGATGGCTACACCTTC. Protein sequence: CAISQGHLDGYTF.